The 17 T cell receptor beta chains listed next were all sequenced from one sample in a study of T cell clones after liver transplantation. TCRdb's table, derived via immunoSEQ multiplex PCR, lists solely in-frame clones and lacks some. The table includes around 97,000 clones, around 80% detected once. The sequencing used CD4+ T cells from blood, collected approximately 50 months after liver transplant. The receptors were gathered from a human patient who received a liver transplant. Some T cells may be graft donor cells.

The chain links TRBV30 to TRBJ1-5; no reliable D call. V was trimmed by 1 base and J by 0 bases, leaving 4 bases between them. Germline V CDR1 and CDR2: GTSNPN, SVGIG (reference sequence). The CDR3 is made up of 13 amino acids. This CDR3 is CAWSGSSNQPQHF. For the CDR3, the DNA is TGTGCCTGGAGTGGGAGTAGCAATCAGCCCCAGCATTTT.

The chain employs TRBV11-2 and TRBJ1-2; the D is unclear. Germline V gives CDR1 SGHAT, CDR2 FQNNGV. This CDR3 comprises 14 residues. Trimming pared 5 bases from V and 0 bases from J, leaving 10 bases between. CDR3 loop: CASSLLPTNYGYTF. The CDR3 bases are TGTGCCAGCAGCCTCCTCCCCACTAACTATGGCTACACCTTC.

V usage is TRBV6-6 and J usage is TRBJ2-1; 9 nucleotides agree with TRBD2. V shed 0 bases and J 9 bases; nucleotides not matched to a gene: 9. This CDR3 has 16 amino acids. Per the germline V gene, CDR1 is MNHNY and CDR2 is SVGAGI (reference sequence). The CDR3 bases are TGTGCCAGCAGTTACTCACTAGCGGGCCAGGGGGGTGAGCAGTTCTTC. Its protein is CASSYSLAGQGGEQFF.

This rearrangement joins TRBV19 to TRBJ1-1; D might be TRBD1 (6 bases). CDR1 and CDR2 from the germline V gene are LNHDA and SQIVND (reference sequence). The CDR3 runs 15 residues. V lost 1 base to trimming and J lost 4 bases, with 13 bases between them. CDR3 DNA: TGTGCCAGTAGTATAGGGGGTGGCAGGGGCACTGAAGCTTTCTTT. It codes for CASSIGGGRGTEAFF. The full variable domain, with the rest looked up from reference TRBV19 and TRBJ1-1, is DGGITQSPKYLFRKEGQNVTLSCEQNLNHDAMYWYRQDPGQGLRLIYYSQIVNDFQKGDIAEGYSVSREKKESFPLTVTSAQKNPTAFYLCASSIGGGRGTEAFFGQGTRLTVV.

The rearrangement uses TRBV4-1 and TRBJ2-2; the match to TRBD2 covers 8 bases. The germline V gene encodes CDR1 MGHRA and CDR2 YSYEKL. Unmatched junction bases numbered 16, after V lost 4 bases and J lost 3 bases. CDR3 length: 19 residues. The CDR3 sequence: CASSPRGVAGGGYTGELFF. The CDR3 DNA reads TGCGCCAGCAGCCCGCGGGGGGTAGCGGGTGGAGGATACACCGGGGAGCTGTTTTTT.

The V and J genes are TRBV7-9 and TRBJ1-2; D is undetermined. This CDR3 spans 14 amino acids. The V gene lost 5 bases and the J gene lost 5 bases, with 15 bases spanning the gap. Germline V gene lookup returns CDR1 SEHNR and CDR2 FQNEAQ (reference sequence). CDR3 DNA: TGTGCCAGCAGCCTCCAGGTTATGTCTTATGGCTACACCTTC. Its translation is CASSLQVMSYGYTF. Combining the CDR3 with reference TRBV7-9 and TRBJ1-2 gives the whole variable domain DTGVSQNPRHKITKRGQNVTFRCDPISEHNRLYWYRQTLGQGPEFLTYFQNEAQLEKSRLLSDRFSAERPKGSFSTLEIQRTEQGDSAMYLCASSLQVMSYGYTFGSGTRLTVV.

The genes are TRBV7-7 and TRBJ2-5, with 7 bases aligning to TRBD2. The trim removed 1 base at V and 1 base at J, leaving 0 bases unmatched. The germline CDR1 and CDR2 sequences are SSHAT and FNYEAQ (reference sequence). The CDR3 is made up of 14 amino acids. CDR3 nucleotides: TGTGCCAGCAGCTTAGGCGGGGGCCAAGAGACCCAGTACTTC. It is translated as CASSLGGGQETQYF.

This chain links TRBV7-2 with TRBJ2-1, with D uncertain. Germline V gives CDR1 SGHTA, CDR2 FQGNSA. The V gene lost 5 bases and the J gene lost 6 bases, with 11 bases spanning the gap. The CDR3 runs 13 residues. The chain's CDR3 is CASSQEFINEQFF. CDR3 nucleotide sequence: TGTGCCAGCAGCCAAGAATTCATCAATGAGCAGTTCTTC. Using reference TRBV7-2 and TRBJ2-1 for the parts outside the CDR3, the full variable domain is GAGVSQSPSNKVTEKGKDVELRCDPISGHTALYWYRQSLGQGLEFLIYFQGNSAPDKSGLPSDRFSAERTGGSVSTLTIQRTQQEDSAVYLCASSQEFINEQFFGPGTRLTVL.

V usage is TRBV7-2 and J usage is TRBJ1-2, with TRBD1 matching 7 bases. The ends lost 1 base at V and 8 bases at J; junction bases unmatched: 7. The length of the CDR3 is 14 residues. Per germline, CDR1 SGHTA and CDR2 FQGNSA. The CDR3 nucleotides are TGTGCCAGCAGCTTAGGGGGACAGAGCAGGGGCTACACCTTC. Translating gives CASSLGGQSRGYTF.

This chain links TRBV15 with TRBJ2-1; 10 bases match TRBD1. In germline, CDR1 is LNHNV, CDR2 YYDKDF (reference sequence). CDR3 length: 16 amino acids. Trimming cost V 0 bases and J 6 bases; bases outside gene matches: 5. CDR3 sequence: CATSRDRGTGVNEQFF. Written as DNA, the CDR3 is TGTGCCACCAGCAGAGATCGGGGGACAGGGGTCAATGAGCAGTTCTTC.

CDR3 sequence: CATKTSGTKGYTF. DNA for the CDR3: TGTGCCACCAAGACGTCGGGAACCAAGGGCTACACCTTC. The rearrangement uses TRBV15 and TRBJ1-2, with D unclear. V lost 7 bases and J lost 8, with 17 bases in between. Per germline, CDR1 LNHNV and CDR2 YYDKDF (reference sequence). The CDR3 spans 13 residues.

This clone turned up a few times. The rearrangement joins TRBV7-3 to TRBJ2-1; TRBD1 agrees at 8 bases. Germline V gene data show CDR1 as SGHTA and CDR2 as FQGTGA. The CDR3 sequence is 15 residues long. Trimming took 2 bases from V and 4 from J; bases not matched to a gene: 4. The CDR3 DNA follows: TGTGCCAGCAGCTTAGAGACAGGGGAATACAATGAGCAGTTCTTC. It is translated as CASSLETGEYNEQFF.

CDR3 bases: TGTGCCAGCAGCGTATCCCCCCTAGCGAACCAAGAGACCCAGTACTTC. Amino acids: CASSVSPLANQETQYF. V usage is TRBV9 and J usage is TRBJ2-5; D may be TRBD2 (6 bases). Per germline, CDR1 SGDLS and CDR2 YYNGEE. V was clipped by 1 base and J by 0 bases, with 13 bases between them. The CDR3 totals 16 residues.

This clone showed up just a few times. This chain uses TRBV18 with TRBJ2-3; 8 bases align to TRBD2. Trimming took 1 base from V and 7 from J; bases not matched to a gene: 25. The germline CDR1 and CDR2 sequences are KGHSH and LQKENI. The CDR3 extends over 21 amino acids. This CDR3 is CASSPRPTIGGGIVGTYTQYF. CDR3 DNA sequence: TGTGCCAGCTCACCACGCCCGACGATTGGCGGGGGGATTGTTGGGACATATACGCAGTATTTT.

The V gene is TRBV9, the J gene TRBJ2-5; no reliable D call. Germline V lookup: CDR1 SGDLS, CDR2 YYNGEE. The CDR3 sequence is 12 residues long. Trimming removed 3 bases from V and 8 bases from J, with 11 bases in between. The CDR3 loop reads CASSASDSTQYF. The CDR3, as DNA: TGTGCCAGCAGCGCCTCCGATAGCACCCAGTACTTC.

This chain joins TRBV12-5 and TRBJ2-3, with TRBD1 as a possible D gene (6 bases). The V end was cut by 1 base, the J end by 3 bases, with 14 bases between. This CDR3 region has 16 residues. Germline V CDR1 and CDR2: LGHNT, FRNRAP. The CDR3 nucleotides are TGTGCTAGTGGTTTGGCCCCCCCACAGGGAACAGATACGCAGTATTTT. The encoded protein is CASGLAPPQGTDTQYF.

CDR3 sequence reads: CASSTDYGYTF. The DNA for the CDR3 is TGTGCCAGTTCGACAGACTATGGCTACACCTTC. The gene calls are TRBV2 and TRBJ1-2, with D possibly TRBD1 on 5 matching bases. The germline V gene encodes CDR1 SNHLY and CDR2 FYNNEI. V was shortened by 9 bases and J by 3 bases, with 8 bases between the two germline ends. The CDR3 consists of 11 residues.